The rows below give T cell receptor beta chains drawn from one sample of a study of T cells after yellow fever vaccination. TCRdb re-derived calls from the 5' RACE reads in MiXCR, one entry per CDR3 protein. The sample includes 150,000 to 200,000 distinct CDR3 sequences, approximately 10% of them seen just once. The source was CD8+ T cells sorted from PBMCs, collected 15 days after the yellow fever booster vaccination. The receptors originated from a man aged 18 to 29 who received the YFV17D yellow fever vaccine. The CDR3 runs from the conserved cysteine through the conserved F or W. D genes are given only for firm matches. A clone size is listed for some rows: how often the clone was seen (once, few, many), or a class if it is expanded.

d_call	clone_size	v_call	j_call	cdr3_aa	cdr3_nt
.	few	TRBV7-2	TRBJ2-3	CASSLAEGGATDTQYF	TGTGCCAGCAGCTTAGCCGAGGGGGGGGCCACAGATACGCAGTATTTT
.	.	TRBV6-1	TRBJ1-6	CASSEWSSGRSYNSPLHF	TGTGCCAGCAGTGAATGGAGCAGCGGCCGATCCTATAATTCACCCCTCCACTTT
.	few	TRBV7-9	TRBJ2-1	CASSTNEQFF	TGTGCCAGCAGCACTAATGAGCAGTTCTTC
TRBD2	few	TRBV11-2	TRBJ2-5	CASSRGTSGNQETQYF	TGTGCCAGCAGCCGAGGGACTAGCGGAAATCAAGAGACCCAGTACTTC
.	.	TRBV27	TRBJ2-1	CASSPLPDIYNEQFF	TGTGCCAGCAGCCCCCTCCCTGACATCTACAATGAGCAGTTCTTC
TRBD1	.	TRBV7-9	TRBJ1-2	CASRSAGTGSGYTF	TGTGCCAGCAGGTCGGCCGGGACAGGGAGTGGCTACACCTTC
.	many	TRBV5-1	TRBJ1-1	CASSLRQSNTEAFF	TGCGCCAGCAGCTTGAGACAGTCGAACACTGAAGCTTTCTTT
.	few	TRBV5-6	TRBJ2-7	CASSFGTPLYEQYF	TGTGCCAGCAGCTTCGGGACACCCCTTTACGAGCAGTACTTC
TRBD2	.	TRBV2	TRBJ2-5	CASVRLNSGGAETQYF	TGTGCCAGCGTTCGCTTGAATAGCGGGGGGGCCGAGACCCAGTACTTC
.	few	TRBV3-1	TRBJ1-1	CASSLGMETEAFF	TGTGCCAGCAGCCTCGGAATGGAAACTGAAGCTTTCTTT
TRBD2	few	TRBV7-9	TRBJ2-5	CASSSRTSGGAQETQYF	TGTGCCAGCAGCTCCAGGACAAGCGGGGGGGCCCAAGAGACCCAGTACTTC
TRBD1	.	TRBV27	TRBJ2-2	CASSVGTAETGELFF	TGTGCCAGCAGTGTCGGGACAGCGGAGACCGGGGAGCTGTTTTTT
.	.	TRBV7-8	TRBJ2-3	CASEGIPDTQYF	TGTGCCAGCGAGGGGATCCCAGATACGCAGTATTTT
.	few	TRBV12-3/TRBV12-4	TRBJ2-1	CASSFHGLLNEQFF	TGTGCCAGCAGTTTTCACGGGCTTCTCAATGAGCAGTTCTTC
.	few	TRBV27	TRBJ2-3	CASSLFVSFSDTQYF	TGTGCCAGCAGTTTATTCGTTAGCTTCTCAGATACGCAGTATTTT
.	few	TRBV7-9	TRBJ2-2	CASSLVYRIDTGELFF	TGTGCCAGCAGCTTAGTTTATAGGATCGACACCGGGGAGCTGTTTTTT
.	.	TRBV11-1	TRBJ1-1	CASSLRGNDKEGRTEAFF	TGTGCCAGCAGCTTGAGGGGGAATGACAAGGAGGGAAGAACTGAAGCTTTCTTT
.	few	TRBV10-3	TRBJ2-2	CAIQESETGELFF	TGTGCCATCCAGGAATCGGAGACCGGGGAGCTGTTTTTT